Listed below are T cell receptor beta chains from one sample, sequenced in a study of blood T cell repertoires in COVID-19. Only in-frame clones appear in the TCRdb table, and some are missing; sequencing was by immunoSEQ multiplex PCR. Among around 87,000 clones listed, about 77% were seen once. The sample consisted of peripheral blood. The receptors come from a woman of 80 years or more with acute or convalescent COVID-19. Each CDR3 is given without its conserved first and last residue.

V,length,J,CDR3
TRBV11-2,12,TRBJ2-7,ASSYPGQFYEQY
TRBV29-1,12,TRBJ1-1,SSDSGTANTEAF
TRBV19,15,TRBJ2-5,ASSMSLRQGIGKTQY
TRBV7-2,10,TRBJ2-3,ASSNIVDTQY
TRBV19,12,TRBJ1-2,ASTVQGQNYGYT
TRBV7-2,11,TRBJ1-2,ASSLVEGNGYT
TRBV19,14,TRBJ2-5,ATQKWASGGGETQY
TRBV20-1,13,TRBJ1-5,SASRDTYSNQPQH
TRBV25-1,15,TRBJ2-5,ASSGGPQAGMEETQY
TRBV7-9,12,TRBJ1-4,ASREQGANEKLF
TRBV7-2,14,TRBJ1-5,ASSQTGAFSNQPQH
TRBV9,14,TRBJ2-5,ASSKTSGRRVETQY
TRBV2,14,TRBJ2-2,ASSGEGLAMTGELF
TRBV14,11,TRBJ1-2,ASSQDQGRRET
TRBV7-9,17,TRBJ2-3,ASSSLAGGEVVIMDTQY
TRBV20-1,12,TRBJ2-7,SASGWGPQGEQY
TRBV19,11,TRBJ2-1,ASSWIGEAEQF
TRBV7-9,10,TRBJ2-1,ASSLQGNEQF
TRBV4-1,15,TRBJ2-1,ASSQAETSGRGNEQF
TRBV19,14,TRBJ2-1,ASSIWAAGSYNEQF
TRBV3-1/TRBV3-2,13,TRBJ2-7,ASSPLAGGYSEQY
TRBV7-9,15,TRBJ1-4,AALGDRGRMGYEKLF
TRBV6-1,13,TRBJ2-2,ASSEVRGLGGELF
TRBV6-6,14,TRBJ1-3,ASSYRQASSGNTIY
TRBV30,11,TRBJ1-2,AWIFTGNHGYT
TRBV3-1/TRBV3-2,11,TRBJ2-7,ASSQEGVYEQY
TRBV5-6,14,TRBJ2-7,ASSLGLGDSSYEQY
TRBV12-2,13,TRBJ2-1,ASRVAGEPYNEQF
TRBV4-2,13,TRBJ2-7,ASSPRAGGRDEQY
TRBV7-8,13,TRBJ2-3,ASSRTEGYTDTQY
TRBV6-5,14,TRBJ2-5,ASSYSNRGVGETQY
TRBV9,14,TRBJ2-2,ASSTSGLTNTGELF
TRBV5-4,13,TRBJ2-1,ASTSWGHGKNEQF
TRBV10-3,11,TRBJ1-3,AITGQGDNTIY
TRBV7-9,13,TRBJ1-2,ASSSDRGRSHGYT
TRBV7-6,14,TRBJ2-1,ASSARLAGPYNEQF
TRBV5-1,12,TRBJ1-2,ASSVSLANYGYT
TRBV3-1/TRBV3-2,12,TRBJ1-4,ASSQGQGREKLF
TRBV4-2,15,TRBJ1-3,ASSPAHGSWSGNTIY
TRBV28,10,TRBJ1-2,ASRTGGYGYT
TRBV27,11,TRBJ1-6,ASRRTGESPLH
TRBV5-8,13,TRBJ2-7,ASSIGTQSSYEQY
TRBV18,13,TRBJ1-4,ASSPVRSEGEKLF
TRBV7-9,10,TRBJ2-7,ASSFVRGEQY
TRBV24-1,14,TRBJ1-1,ATSDPSDRANTEAF
TRBV7-9,12,TRBJ1-1,ASSFRTGSPEAF
TRBV15,14,TRBJ1-1,ATSRDLDRGVGTAF